The 15 T cell receptor beta chains in this list originate from one sample, sequenced in a study of T cell responses to AZD1222 COVID-19 vaccine. Using immunoSEQ multiplex PCR, the repertoire was profiled, and TCRdb retains in-frame clones only, with some absent. The sample lists roughly 200,000 clones, 92% occurring once. Sequences were derived from peripheral blood, sampled on day 0 of AZD1222 vaccination. Every receptor here comes from an adult in good health.

J is TRBJ2-5 and V is TRBV27; maybe TRBD2 (7 bases). V gave up 8 bases and J gave up 2 bases, with 12 bases separating them. Germline CDR1 MNHEY, CDR2 SMNVEV (reference sequence). This CDR3 has 13 residues. The CDR3 region is CASRGAGQETQYF. In nucleotides, the CDR3 is TGTGCCAGCCGGGGGGCCGGGCAAGAGACCCAGTACTTC.

V gene TRBV7-9 combines with J gene TRBJ1-2; 8 bases align to TRBD1. The ends lost 6 bases at V and 3 bases at J; junction bases unmatched: 6. CDR3 length equals 14 residues. The germline gives CDR1 SEHNR, CDR2 FQNEAQ (reference sequence). The CDR3 DNA follows: TGTGCCAGCAGTCCCGGACAGGGCCACTATGGCTACACCTTC. Protein product: CASSPGQGHYGYTF.

The rearrangement joins TRBV20-1 to TRBJ2-3; 10 bases are shared with TRBD2. The V gene end was trimmed by 3 bases and the J gene end by 4 bases; junction bases not matched to a gene: 7. Germline V gene lookup returns CDR1 DFQATT and CDR2 SNEGSKA (reference sequence). The CDR3 runs to 15 residues. CDR3 amino acids: CSASRVSGGSDTQYF. As DNA, the CDR3 is TGCAGTGCTAGTCGGGTTAGCGGGGGGTCAGATACGCAGTATTTT.

This clone was found a few times. The chain links TRBV12-3 or TRBV12-4 to TRBJ1-2; TRBD1 might be the D (5 bases). V lost 6 bases, J lost 3 bases, and 11 bases lay in between. The CDR3 is 13 amino acids. The CDR3 reads CASRRSGHYGYTF. CDR3 DNA sequence: TGTGCCAGCAGGCGATCGGGGCACTATGGCTACACCTTC.

This chain connects TRBV12-3 or TRBV12-4 to TRBJ1-1; D gene uncertain. Trimming pared 3 bases from V and 1 base from J, leaving 6 bases between. This CDR3 region has 13 residues. The DNA for the CDR3 is TGTGCCAGCAGTTTTCGGGAGAACACTGAAGCTTTCTTT. It codes for CASSFRENTEAFF.

The chain carries TRBV3-1 (or the pseudogene TRBV3-2) and TRBJ2-7; D is unresolved. CDR3 length: 13 amino acids. The V end lost 1 base, the J end lost 3 bases, and 7 bases lay between the germline ends. The V gene's germline CDR1 is LGHDT and CDR2 YNNKEL (reference sequence). The CDR3 DNA reads TGTGCCAGCAGCCAAGCCCTAAGCTACGAGCAGTACTTC. It is translated as CASSQALSYEQYF.

This rearrangement joins TRBV6-2 or TRBV6-3 to TRBJ2-3; D is possibly TRBD1 or TRBD2 (5 bases each). The germline gives CDR1 MNHEY, CDR2 SVGEGT. CDR3 size: 16 residues. Trimming removed 4 bases at V and 4 bases at J, with 18 bases between. The CDR3 sequence is CASSSLGGRGADTQYF. The CDR3 bases are TGTGCCAGCAGTTCCCTTGGGGGTCGGGGTGCAGATACGCAGTATTTT.

This clone was observed a handful of times. Other DNA sequences of this sample code for an identical CDR3. This sequence joins TRBV6-5 and TRBJ1-1, with TRBD1 as a possible D gene (6 bases). Trimming shortened V by 2 bases and J by 2 bases, and 9 bases separated the two germline ends. The germline V gene has CDR1 MNHEY and CDR2 SVGAGI. The CDR3 runs to 14 residues. DNA for the CDR3: TGTGCCAGCAGTTACCTACAGGGAAACACTGAAGCTTTCTTT. Translated: CASSYLQGNTEAFF.

This rearrangement joins TRBV3-1 (or the pseudogene TRBV3-2) to TRBJ1-1; D unclear. CDR1 LGHDT and CDR2 YNNKEL come from the germline V gene (reference sequence). This CDR3 comprises 11 residues. V was pared by 0 bases and J by 8 bases, with 4 bases between. The CDR3 nucleotides are TGTGCCAGCAGCCAAGATTGGGAAGCTTTCTTT. As protein: CASSQDWEAFF.

The chain carries TRBV3-1 (or the pseudogene TRBV3-2) and TRBJ2-1; no clear D gene. This CDR3 comprises 15 residues. The germline gives CDR1 LGHDT, CDR2 YNNKEL (reference sequence). Between the trimmed V and J ends, which lost 1 base and 8 bases, there was a span of 15 bases. CDR3 DNA sequence: TGTGCCAGCAGCCAAGGGAAAAGGGCCCAGGATGAGCAGTTCTTC. This codes for CASSQGKRAQDEQFF.

This sequence joins TRBV29-1 and TRBJ1-2, with a weak D call TRBD1 (6 bases). Trimming shortened V by 6 bases and J by 7 bases, and 15 bases separated the two germline ends. The germline V gene has CDR1 SQVTM and CDR2 ANQGSEA. This CDR3 contains 12 residues. The CDR3 region is CSVIRQDRGYTF. The CDR3 coding sequence is TGCAGCGTGATACGACAGGACCGTGGCTACACCTTC. Drawing the rest from reference TRBV29-1 and TRBJ1-2, the complete variable domain is SAVISQKPSRDICQRGTSLTIQCQVDSQVTMMFWYRQQPGQSLTLIATANQGSEATYESGFVIDKFPISRPNLTFSTLTVSNMSPEDSSIYLCSVIRQDRGYTFGSGTRLTVV.

V and J are TRBV7-3 and TRBJ2-1; TRBD1 matches 8 bases. Per germline, CDR1 SGHTA and CDR2 FQGTGA. V shed 0 bases and J 8 bases; nucleotides not matched to a gene: 0. The CDR3 runs to 13 residues. CDR3 DNA: TGTGCCAGCAGCTTAACACAGGGGGATGAGCAGTTCTTC. Translated: CASSLTQGDEQFF.

This chain connects TRBV19 to TRBJ1-1; possible D gene TRBD1, 6 bases. Germline CDR1 LNHDA, CDR2 SQIVND (reference sequence). The V end was cut by 10 bases, the J end by 0 bases, with 15 bases between. The CDR3 sequence is 14 residues long. The CDR3 loop is CAIRDNLMNTEAFF. DNA for the CDR3: TGTGCCATCCGGGACAACCTCATGAACACTGAAGCTTTCTTT. Full variable domain (outside the CDR3, taken from reference TRBV19 and TRBJ1-1): DGGITQSPKYLFRKEGQNVTLSCEQNLNHDAMYWYRQDPGQGLRLIYYSQIVNDFQKGDIAEGYSVSREKKESFPLTVTSAQKNPTAFYLCAIRDNLMNTEAFFGQGTRLTVV.

The chain joins TRBV5-6 to TRBJ2-7, with D possibly being TRBD1 or TRBD2 (5 bases each). This CDR3 has 15 residues. V was clipped by 4 bases and J by 0 bases, with 14 bases between them. The V gene's germline CDR1 is SGHDT and CDR2 YYEEEE. In DNA form, the CDR3 reads TGTGCCAGCAGCCTTCAGGGAGTAAGCTCCTACGAGCAGTACTTC. It codes for CASSLQGVSSYEQYF.

This chain joins TRBV6-6 and TRBJ1-3, with D unresolved. The CDR3 runs to 15 residues. Germline CDR1 reads MNHNY; CDR2 reads SVGAGI (reference sequence). The V gene lost 2 bases and the J gene lost 0 bases, with 8 bases spanning the gap. The CDR3 coding sequence is TGTGCCAGCAGTTACCAAGGCGACTCTGGAAACACCATATATTTT. Its translation is CASSYQGDSGNTIYF.